The text below deals with one T cell receptor (beta chain). Antigen specificity is unknown. This entry belongs to a study of shared clonotypes between healthy human individuals. TCRdb's copy holds only in-frame clones and misses some; the assay was immunoSEQ multiplex PCR. The data show approximately 1.5 million clones, around 98.5% seen once. General study findings and limits: Represented diversity, genetic and exposure-history alike, was limited by few donors. Researchers found naive subsets generally carried larger estimated richness than memory subsets. Even with large depth, rarefaction showed that sorted-subset sequencing was incomplete.

Trimming stripped 1 base from V and 4 bases from J, with 17 bases between. The germline V gene has CDR1 SGDLS and CDR2 YYNGEE. This CDR3 is built from 16 residues. The sequenced sample consisted of naive CD4+ T cells sorted from blood. As for subset: CD45RA+ positively selected. The V and J genes are TRBV9 and TRBJ2-5, with a tentative D call TRBD1 (6 bases). This receptor was obtained from a man younger than 45 in good health. The CDR3 sequence is CASSVTSGVASETQYF. The CDR3 DNA is TGTGCCAGCAGCGTAACATCAGGGGTGGCCTCAGAGACCCAGTACTTC.